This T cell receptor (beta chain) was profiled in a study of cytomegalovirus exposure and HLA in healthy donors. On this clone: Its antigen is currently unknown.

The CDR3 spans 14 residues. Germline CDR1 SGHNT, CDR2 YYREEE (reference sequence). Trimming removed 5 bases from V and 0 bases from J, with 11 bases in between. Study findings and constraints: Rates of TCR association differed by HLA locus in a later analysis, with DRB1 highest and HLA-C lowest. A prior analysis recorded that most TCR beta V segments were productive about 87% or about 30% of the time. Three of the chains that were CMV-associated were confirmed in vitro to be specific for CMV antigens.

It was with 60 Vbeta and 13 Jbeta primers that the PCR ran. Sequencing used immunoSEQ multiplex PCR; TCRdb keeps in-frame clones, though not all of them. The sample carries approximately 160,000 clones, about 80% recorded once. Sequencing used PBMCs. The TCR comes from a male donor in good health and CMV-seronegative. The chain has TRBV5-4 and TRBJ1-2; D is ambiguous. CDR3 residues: CASSVLIANYGYTF. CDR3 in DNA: TGTGCCAGCAGTGTCCTCATAGCTAACTATGGCTACACCTTC. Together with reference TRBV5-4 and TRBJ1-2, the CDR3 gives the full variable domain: ETGVTQSPTHLIKTRGQQVTLRCSSQSGHNTVSWYQQALGQGPQFIFQYYREEENGRGNFPPRFSGLQFPNYSSELNVNALELDDSALYLCASSVLIANYGYTFGSGTRLTVV.